Presented here are 30 T cell receptor beta chains from one specimen sequenced in a study of cytomegalovirus exposure and HLA in healthy donors. The PCR ran on 60 Vbeta and 13 Jbeta primers. Assay used: immunoSEQ multiplex PCR; TCRdb lists only in-frame clones, some missing. The profile covers 100,000 or so clones, with about 80% appearing a single time and roughly 3.7% taken by the ten largest. Material for sequencing was PBMCs. The receptors originated from a female donor in good health and CMV-seropositive.

The V gene is TRBV5-1, the J gene TRBJ2-7, with 8 bases fitting TRBD2. Losses at the gene ends were 2 bases for V and 1 base for J; bases not matched to a gene: 8. CDR1 is SGHRS, CDR2 YFSETQ, per germline. This CDR3 contains 16 residues. Here the CDR3 DNA reads TGCGCCAGCAGCTTTAATAGCGGGGCCCAGTCCTACGAGCAGTACTTC. This encodes CASSFNSGAQSYEQYF.

Only a few counts were recorded for this clone. The chain uses TRBV7-8 and TRBJ2-7; 9 nucleotides align to TRBD1. Unmatched junction bases numbered 9, after V lost 6 bases and J lost 3 bases. In germline, CDR1 is SGHVS, CDR2 FQNEAQ. The CDR3 totals 15 residues. The CDR3 here is CASRLSGTGIYEQYF. The CDR3 DNA is TGTGCCAGCAGGCTTTCCGGGACAGGGATCTACGAGCAGTACTTC.

The chain is built from TRBV12-5 and TRBJ2-3, with 7 nucleotides matching TRBD1. With V trimmed by 7 bases and J by 6 bases, 7 bases remained unmatched. The CDR3 sequence is 13 residues long. Looked up from germline, CDR1 is LGHNT and CDR2 is FRNRAP. The CDR3 reads CASAIGQADTQYF. In DNA, the CDR3 is TGTGCTAGTGCCATCGGACAGGCGGATACGCAGTATTTT.

J is TRBJ1-5 and V is TRBV10-3, with 9 positions matching TRBD1. Germline CDR1 and CDR2: ENHRY and SYGVKD. The length of the CDR3 is 15 residues. The trim removed 4 bases at V and 7 bases at J, leaving 8 bases unmatched. CDR3 DNA: TGTGCCATCAGTGCGGACAGGGGACATGGCCAGCCCCAGCATTTT. The encoded protein is CAISADRGHGQPQHF.

J is TRBJ1-1 and V is TRBV7-2; D is undetermined. CDR1 and CDR2 (germline): SGHTA, FQGNSA. The CDR3 runs to 13 residues. The ends were cut back, 5 bases at V and 1 base at J, with 8 bases in the middle. The CDR3 DNA reads TGTGCCAGCAGCCGCCAAGCGAACACTGAAGCTTTCTTT. Its translation: CASSRQANTEAFF.

The sample holds a few counts of this clone. The rearrangement uses TRBV6-5 and TRBJ1-3; D might be TRBD1 (5 bases). The V and J ends lost 6 bases and 7 bases respectively, with 16 bases between them. The germline gives CDR1 MNHEY, CDR2 SVGAGI. The CDR3 runs to 14 residues. CDR3: CASRLSGEGNTIYF. Here the CDR3 DNA reads TGTGCCAGCAGATTATCGGGAGAGGGGAACACCATATATTTT.

The chain couples TRBV30 to TRBJ2-3, with TRBD2 matching over 14 bases. Germline values: CDR1 GTSNPN, CDR2 SVGIG (reference sequence). V lost 2 bases to trimming and J lost 4 bases; unmatched junction nucleotides: 5. This CDR3 has 16 residues. As DNA, the CDR3 is TGTGCCTGGAGTAACCCGGGACTAGCGGGAGCAGATACGCAGTATTTT. It encodes CAWSNPGLAGADTQYF.

The chain carries TRBV5-1 and TRBJ2-1; 9 bases map to TRBD1. Unmatched junction bases numbered 7, after V lost 4 bases and J lost 5 bases. There are 15 residues in the CDR3. Germline-derived CDR1 and CDR2 are SGHRS and YFSETQ. The CDR3 DNA follows: TGCGCCAGCAGCACCGGGACAGGGAGCCACAATGAGCAGTTCTTC. Translating it yields CASSTGTGSHNEQFF. Complete variable domain (other parts from reference TRBV5-1 and TRBJ2-1): KAGVTQTPRYLIKTRGQQVTLSCSPISGHRSVSWYQQTPGQGLQFLFEYFSETQRNKGNFPGRFSGRQFSNSRSEMNVSTLELGDSALYLCASSTGTGSHNEQFFGPGTRLTVL.

J is TRBJ2-3 and V is TRBV5-8; 7 bases fit TRBD1. Germline trimming cut 0 bases from V and 1 base from J; bases unmatched to any gene: 8. CDR1 is SGHTS, CDR2 YDEGEE, per germline. CDR3 size: 17 residues. CDR3 amino acids: CASSLALTGYGTDTQYF. CDR3 DNA sequence: TGTGCCAGCAGCTTGGCCCTGACAGGGTACGGCACAGATACGCAGTATTTT.

The chain combines TRBV10-3 with TRBJ1-1, with D possibly TRBD1 on 6 matching bases. The CDR3 covers 12 residues. The germline V gene encodes CDR1 ENHRY and CDR2 SYGVKD. V lost 9 bases and J 5 bases, leaving 13 bases between the germline ends. CDR3: CAIGQWGTEAFF. The DNA of the CDR3 is TGTGCCATTGGACAGTGGGGGACTGAAGCTTTCTTT.

A few counts support this clone. The rearrangement joins TRBV15 to TRBJ2-1; maybe TRBD2 (6 bases). This CDR3 has 17 residues. Germline loops: CDR1 LNHNV, CDR2 YYDKDF (reference sequence). V lost 0 bases, J lost 10 bases, and 22 bases lay in between. CDR3: CATSRDFPTASEREQFF. For the CDR3, the DNA is TGTGCCACCAGCAGAGATTTCCCCACAGCTAGCGAAAGGGAGCAGTTCTTC.

The J gene is TRBJ2-7, the V gene TRBV5-8; perhaps TRBD2 as D (5 bases). In germline, CDR1 is SGHTS, CDR2 YDEGEE. Trimming shortened V by 4 bases and J by 5 bases, and 13 bases separated the two germline ends. The CDR3 consists of 13 residues. In DNA form, the CDR3 reads TGTGCCAGCAGCATCGGGATTGAGAACGAGCAGTACTTC. Translating it yields CASSIGIENEQYF.

CDR3 amino acids: CASSFRRQGAGELFF. CDR3 bases: TGTGCCAGCAGTTTCCGCAGACAGGGTGCCGGGGAGCTGTTTTTT. The rearrangement links TRBV27 to TRBJ2-2, with 7 positions matching TRBD1. The CDR3 is made up of 15 amino acids. Per germline, CDR1 MNHEY and CDR2 SMNVEV (reference sequence). Germline trimming cut 3 bases from V and 6 bases from J; bases unmatched to any gene: 7.

This clone has just one count. This sequence joins TRBV7-6 and TRBJ2-5; weak D call: TRBD2 (6 bases). The V and J ends lost 1 base and 1 base respectively, with 10 bases between them. The CDR3 spans 15 residues. Looked up from germline, CDR1 is SGHVS and CDR2 is FNYEAQ. The CDR3 DNA reads as TGTGCCAGCAGCTTAGGGAGCGGGCGCCAAGAGACCCAGTACTTC. Protein product: CASSLGSGRQETQYF.

The chain links TRBV19 to TRBJ2-2; a possible D gene is TRBD1 (6 bases). Germline loops: CDR1 LNHDA, CDR2 SQIVND (reference sequence). The ends were cut back, 3 bases at V and 4 bases at J, with 18 bases in the middle. This CDR3 has 17 residues. CDR3 nucleotides: TGTGCCAGTAGTATCCTACAGGGCCCGCAGGGCACCGGGGAGCTGTTTTTT. It specifies CASSILQGPQGTGELFF.

The rearrangement links TRBV25-1 to TRBJ2-3; D is possibly TRBD2 (5 bases). Trimming left V 3 bases short and J 0 bases short, with 13 bases between. The germline V gene has CDR1 MGHDK and CDR2 SYGVNS. This CDR3 has 16 residues. The CDR3 sequence is CASSDYPSGSTDTQYF. As DNA, the CDR3 is TGTGCCAGCAGTGACTATCCGAGCGGTAGCACAGATACGCAGTATTTT.

This sequence joins TRBV10-3 and TRBJ2-1, with 8 bases aligning to TRBD1. Looked up from germline, CDR1 is ENHRY and CDR2 is SYGVKD. The CDR3 runs 13 residues. V was pared by 2 bases and J by 7 bases, with 1 base of the junction left unmatched. This CDR3 reads CAISERTGNEQFF. In DNA form, the CDR3 reads TGTGCCATCAGTGAGCGGACAGGGAATGAGCAGTTCTTC.

This clone was found a few times. This rearrangement joins TRBV6-5 to TRBJ2-1; D is possibly TRBD2 (6 bases). V was trimmed by 5 bases and J by 3 bases, leaving 14 bases between them. This CDR3 is 15 amino acids long. The germline V gene encodes CDR1 MNHEY and CDR2 SVGAGI. CDR3 residues: CASSPVGLHYNEQFF. The CDR3 DNA reads as TGTGCCAGCAGTCCAGTAGGACTACACTACAATGAGCAGTTCTTC.

The chain recombines TRBV5-5 with TRBJ2-7; the D is unclear. Trimming shortened V by 4 bases and J by 1 base, and 15 bases separated the two germline ends. Germline V gene lookup returns CDR1 SGHKS and CDR2 YYEKEE (reference sequence). The CDR3 spans 15 residues. In nucleotides, the CDR3 is TGTGCCAGCAGCCTCTCCGTGGTCGGGTCCTACGAGCAGTACTTC. It translates to CASSLSVVGSYEQYF.

The chain couples TRBV5-6 to TRBJ1-4; D may be TRBD1 (6 bases). The CDR3 sequence is 16 residues long. V lost 3 bases to trimming and J lost 8 bases, with 20 bases between them. Germline loops: CDR1 SGHDT, CDR2 YYEEEE. This chain's CDR3 is CASSSTGPPGGEKLFF. As DNA, the CDR3 is TGTGCCAGCAGCTCGACAGGACCCCCGGGTGGGGAAAAACTGTTTTTT.

The chain has TRBV6-5 and TRBJ1-2; TRBD1 agrees at 7 bases. Germline values: CDR1 MNHEY, CDR2 SVGAGI. J lost 0 bases, V lost 2 bases, and 6 bases had no gene match. The CDR3 is 16 residues long. The CDR3 coding sequence is TGTGCCAGCAGTTACGCCAGGACAGGACCTAACTATGGCTACACCTTC. This translates into CASSYARTGPNYGYTF.

The chain employs TRBV5-4 and TRBJ1-2, with TRBD1 matching 7 bases. After removal of 0 bases from V and 4 bases from J, the junction contained 6 bases not matched to a gene. This CDR3 comprises 15 residues. Germline CDR1 reads SGHNT; CDR2 reads YYREEE (reference sequence). This chain's CDR3 is CASSLGTGIPYGYTF. The CDR3 nucleotides are TGTGCCAGCAGCTTGGGGACAGGCATTCCCTATGGCTACACCTTC.

This chain connects TRBV4-1 to TRBJ2-5; 11 bases map to TRBD2. Unmatched junction bases numbered 12, after V lost 4 bases and J lost 2 bases. CDR3 length: 18 amino acids. The germline V gene has CDR1 MGHRA and CDR2 YSYEKL. CDR3 sequence: CASSPGVAGGTSQETQYF. The CDR3 bases are TGCGCCAGCAGCCCCGGGGTAGCGGGGGGGACGAGTCAAGAGACCCAGTACTTC.

This clone was recorded once. The chain links TRBV5-1 to TRBJ2-1; the match to TRBD2 covers 8 bases. The CDR3 covers 14 residues. Germline V gene lookup returns CDR1 SGHRS and CDR2 YFSETQ. The trim removed 6 bases at V and 4 bases at J, leaving 6 bases unmatched. CDR3 sequence: CASIPGGEYNEQFF. The CDR3 DNA reads as TGCGCCAGCATCCCGGGGGGGGAATACAATGAGCAGTTCTTC.

The chain uses TRBV5-1 and TRBJ1-2, with D hard to call. This CDR3 has 14 residues. The germline V gene has CDR1 SGHRS and CDR2 YFSETQ. Trimming took off 1 base at V and 2 bases at J, with 9 bases between the two ends. CDR3 region: CASSLRGTNYGYTF. Written as DNA, the CDR3 is TGCGCCAGCAGCTTGCGGGGTACGAACTATGGCTACACCTTC.

This clone was picked up one time. This chain connects TRBV6-1 to TRBJ2-7; 8 bases are shared with TRBD2. CDR3 length: 15 residues. Losses at the gene ends were 2 bases for V and 1 base for J; bases not matched to a gene: 4. Germline values: CDR1 MNHNS, CDR2 SASEGT. CDR3 DNA: TGTGCCAGCAGTGAACGGCGCGGGGGGTCCTACGAGCAGTACTTC. Residues: CASSERRGGSYEQYF.

V gene TRBV20-1 combines with J gene TRBJ1-2; D might be TRBD1 (5 bases). Between the trimmed V and J ends, which lost 5 bases and 6 bases, there was a span of 10 bases. Germline CDR1 reads DFQATT; CDR2 reads SNEGSKA (reference sequence). CDR3 length: 11 residues. CDR3 bases: TGCAGTGCTCCGGGGGGGGATGGCTACACCTTC. Its translation is CSAPGGDGYTF.

The chain carries TRBV21-1 and TRBJ1-2. TRBV21-1 represents a pseudogene. This CDR3 has 14 amino acids. DNA of the CDR3: TGTGCCAGCAGCAAAGCGCGGAGAACCTCCGGCTACACCTTC. This gives the protein CASSKARRTSGYTF.

CDR3 bases: TGCGCCAGCAGCCCTACCCGGGTGGCGGTGAACACTGAAGCTTTCTTT. This gives the protein CASSPTRVAVNTEAFF. The chain links TRBV4-1 to TRBJ1-1; no firm D call. Germline assignment: CDR1 MGHRA and CDR2 YSYEKL. This CDR3 spans 16 amino acids. V gave up 4 bases and J gave up 0 bases, with 15 bases separating them.

This sequence joins TRBV5-1 and TRBJ2-3; the D gene is possibly TRBD1 (5 bases). Germline V gene sequence: CDR1 SGHRS, CDR2 YFSETQ. This CDR3 comprises 14 residues. Trimming pared 3 bases from V and 5 bases from J, leaving 13 bases between. The DNA for the CDR3 is TGCGCCAGCAGCTCCAGCATCAGGGTAGATACGCAGTATTTT. Translated: CASSSSIRVDTQYF.